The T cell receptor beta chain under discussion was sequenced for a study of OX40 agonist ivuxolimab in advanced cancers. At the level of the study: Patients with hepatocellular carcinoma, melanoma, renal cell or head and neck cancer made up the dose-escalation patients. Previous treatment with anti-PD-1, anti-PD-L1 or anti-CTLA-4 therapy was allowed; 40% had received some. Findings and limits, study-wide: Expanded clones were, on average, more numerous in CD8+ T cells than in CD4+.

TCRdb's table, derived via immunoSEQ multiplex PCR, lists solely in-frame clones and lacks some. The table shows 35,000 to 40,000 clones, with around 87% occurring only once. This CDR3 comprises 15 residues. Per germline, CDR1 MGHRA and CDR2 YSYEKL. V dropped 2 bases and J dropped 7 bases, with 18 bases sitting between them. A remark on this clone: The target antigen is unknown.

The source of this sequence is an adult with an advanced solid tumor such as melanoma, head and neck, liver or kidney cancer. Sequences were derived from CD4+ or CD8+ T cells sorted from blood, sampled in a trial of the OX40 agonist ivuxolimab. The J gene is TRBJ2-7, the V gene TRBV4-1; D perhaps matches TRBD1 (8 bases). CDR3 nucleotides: TGCGCCAGCAGCCAAACAGGGGGAGGGGTGAGGGAGCAGTACTTC. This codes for CASSQTGGGVREQYF.